A selection of T cell receptor beta chains follows, all from one sample in a study of blood T cell repertoires in COVID-19. Measured with immunoSEQ multiplex PCR; TCRdb has only the in-frame clones, and not every one. The table records approximately 200,000 clones, roughly 82% of them present only once. The specimen was PBMCs or T cells enriched from blood (not recorded which). The receptors were gathered from a woman aged 25 to 39 who had recovered from COVID-19. The CDR3 runs from the conserved cysteine through the conserved F or W. Each record gives: J gene, V gene, clone size, CDR3 length, D gene, CDR3 DNA, CDR3 protein. A D gene is named only where the DNA matches it firmly. Only part of the rows carry a size: once, few, many, or a class if the clone is expanded.

TRBJ1-4	TRBV24-1	.	16	.	TGTGCCACCCGCCGGGACAAATATGCAACTAATGAAAAACTGTTTTTT	CATRRDKYATNEKLFF
TRBJ2-7	TRBV4-1	.	14	TRBD2	TGCGCCAGCAGCCAAGGGACTAGCGGCTACGAGCAGTACTTC	CASSQGTSGYEQYF
TRBJ2-7	TRBV28	.	15	TRBD1	TGTGCCAGCAGTCCAGGACAGGAGATCTCCTACGAGCAGTACTTC	CASSPGQEISYEQYF
TRBJ1-4	TRBV25-1	once	17	TRBD1	TGTGCCAGCAGTGCGCTACCCCAGGGGGCGGCTAATGAAAAACTGTTTTTT	CASSALPQGAANEKLFF
TRBJ2-2	TRBV29-1	few	14	TRBD2	TGCAGCCCCGAAAAGCGGGAGGTAACCGGGGAGCTGTTTTTT	CSPEKREVTGELFF
TRBJ2-2	TRBV10-3	.	16	.	TGTGCCATCAGTGAGCGGTCAGTCCGGGACACCGGGGAGCTGTTTTTT	CAISERSVRDTGELFF
TRBJ1-1	TRBV29-1	.	13	TRBD1	TGCAGCGTTCAAGGGACAGGCAACACTGAAGCTTTCTTT	CSVQGTGNTEAFF
TRBJ1-2	TRBV11-1	once	16	TRBD1	TGTGCCAGCAGCTTAGCGTGGGGAGACAGGGAGTATGGCTACACCTTC	CASSLAWGDREYGYTF
TRBJ2-7	TRBV5-1	.	16	.	TGCGCCAGCAGACCAACAACAGTTAACTCCATCTGGGAGCAGTACTTC	CASRPTTVNSIWEQYF
TRBJ2-1	TRBV7-9	few	12	TRBD2	TGTGCCAGCAGTGCTACTAGCGGTGAGCAGTTCTTC	CASSATSGEQFF
TRBJ1-2	TRBV30	.	13	TRBD1	TGTGCCTGGAGTCAGGACAGGGATCAGGGCTACACCTTC	CAWSQDRDQGYTF
TRBJ2-3	TRBV6-6	.	15	TRBD2	TGTGCCAGCAGCCTTAGCGGGATGGTCACAGATACGCAGTATTTT	CASSLSGMVTDTQYF
TRBJ1-6	TRBV7-9	.	17	.	TGTGCCAGCAGCCAGACCATTTCCGGGTATGGTAATTCACCCCTCCACTTT	CASSQTISGYGNSPLHF
TRBJ1-3	TRBV2	.	16	TRBD1	TGTGCCAGCAGAGATCCGGGACAGGGCTCTGGAAACACCATATATTTT	CASRDPGQGSGNTIYF
TRBJ2-7	TRBV3-1/TRBV3-2	.	15	TRBD2	TGTGCCAGCAGCCAAGATCAAGCGGGAGTTGGCGAGCAGTACTTC	CASSQDQAGVGEQYF
TRBJ2-1	TRBV21-1	once	20	.	TGTGCCAGCAGCAAAGAAGGGGACATAAAAAGCACCGTCTACTACAATGAGCAGTTCTTC	CASSKEGDIKSTVYYNEQFF
TRBJ2-2	TRBV5-4	.	13	.	TGTGCCAGCAGCTTGGGAGGGACCGGGGAGCTGTTTTTT	CASSLGGTGELFF
TRBJ2-3	TRBV29-1	.	15	.	TGCAGCGTTGAAGATGTCGAGATTCGCACAGATACGCAGTATTTT	CSVEDVEIRTDTQYF
TRBJ2-1	TRBV7-9	.	15	.	TGTGCCAGCAGCTTTGGTGGGAGGTCCTACAATGAGCAGTTCTTC	CASSFGGRSYNEQFF
TRBJ2-3	TRBV3-1/TRBV3-2	many	14	.	TGTGCCAGCAGCTCGAGGACAGACACAGATACGCAGTATTTT	CASSSRTDTDTQYF
TRBJ2-7	TRBV19	.	16	TRBD2	TGTGCCAGTAGTATGGTCCCTAGCGGGAGTACCTACGAGCAGTACTTC	CASSMVPSGSTYEQYF
TRBJ2-1	TRBV24-1	.	12	.	TGTGCCACCAGTGTACTCAACAATGAGCAGTTCTTC	CATSVLNNEQFF
TRBJ2-7	TRBV13	.	14	TRBD2	TGTGCCAGCAGCTTACAGCGGGAGTCCTACGAGCAGTACTTC	CASSLQRESYEQYF
TRBJ1-1	TRBV11-2	.	15	TRBD1	TGTGCCAGCAGCTTAGTCGAAGGGGGCCGCCCTGAAGCTTTCTTT	CASSLVEGGRPEAFF
TRBJ2-1	TRBV2	.	14	.	TGTGCCAGCAGTGAAAATGGGCAGGGGAATGAGCAGTTCTTC	CASSENGQGNEQFF
TRBJ1-2	TRBV12-3/TRBV12-4	.	13	.	TGTGCCAGCGAACAGGGAACTAACTATGGCTACACCTTC	CASEQGTNYGYTF
TRBJ1-5	TRBV28	.	12	.	TGTGCCAGCAGTTTCGAGAATCAGCCCCAGCATTTT	CASSFENQPQHF
TRBJ1-5	TRBV19	once	16	TRBD1	TGTGCCAGTAGTATCCGTTCCGGGACAGGCAATCAGCCCCAGCATTTT	CASSIRSGTGNQPQHF
TRBJ2-3	TRBV2	.	13	TRBD2	TGTGCCACACTAGCGGGAGTTGCAGATACGCAGTATTTT	CATLAGVADTQYF
TRBJ1-1	TRBV19	.	11	.	TGTGCCAGTAGGAAACAGGTTGAAGCTTTCTTT	CASRKQVEAFF
TRBJ1-1	TRBV3-1/TRBV3-2	.	13	.	TGTGCCAGCAGCCAAGTCGGGGACACTGAAGCTTTCTTT	CASSQVGDTEAFF
TRBJ1-2	TRBV12-3/TRBV12-4	.	13	TRBD1	TGTGCCAGCAGCCTCGACAGGGTAATCGGCTACACCTTC	CASSLDRVIGYTF
TRBJ2-6	TRBV2	.	17	TRBD1	TGTGCCAGCAGGCCGGGACAGATCTACTCTGGGGCCAACGTCCTGACTTTC	CASRPGQIYSGANVLTF
TRBJ2-3	TRBV5-1	.	16	TRBD2	TGCGCCAGCGGACTAGCGGGAGGGGGTGGCACAGATACGCAGTATTTT	CASGLAGGGGTDTQYF
TRBJ2-1	TRBV5-1	many	12	.	TGCGCCAGCATATCGGGAAACAATGAGCAGTTCTTC	CASISGNNEQFF
TRBJ1-1	TRBV18	.	13	TRBD1	TGTGCCAGCTCCGTCGGGACAGCCATTGAAGCTTTCTTT	CASSVGTAIEAFF
TRBJ1-1	TRBV4-1	.	14	TRBD1	TGCGCCAGCAGCCAGGGACAGTCGAACACTGAAGCTTTCTTT	CASSQGQSNTEAFF
TRBJ1-1	TRBV7-9	once	16	.	TGTGCCAGCAGCGACGGGCAGGGGACAAGTGCCACTGAAGCTTTCTTT	CASSDGQGTSATEAFF
TRBJ2-1	TRBV12-2	.	13	.	TGTGCAAGTCGCTTAGTGCGCGGGAATGAGCAGTTCTTC	CASRLVRGNEQFF
TRBJ2-1	TRBV7-3	.	20	TRBD2	TGTGCCAGCAGCTTTCCTCTAGCGGGAGGGCCGTCGAAGTCCTACAATGAGCAGTTCTTC	CASSFPLAGGPSKSYNEQFF
TRBJ1-5	TRBV27	.	18	.	TGTGCCAGCAGTTTTCGCGGGTTCCCTCGATATAGCAATCAGCCCCAGCATTTT	CASSFRGFPRYSNQPQHF
TRBJ2-1	TRBV7-9	.	14	TRBD2	TGTGCCAGCAGCCTCGGGACTAGCGGGAGTGAGCAGTTCTTC	CASSLGTSGSEQFF
TRBJ2-1	TRBV7-9	.	12	.	TGTGCCAGCAGCTCCCAGGACAATGAGCAGTTCTTC	CASSSQDNEQFF
TRBJ2-1	TRBV1	few	11	.	TGCACCAGCAGTCAACCCCTTGAGCAGTTCTTC	CTSSQPLEQFF
TRBJ1-4	TRBV5-6	.	16	.	TGTGCCAGCAGCTTCGGGGGGCCCGGGCTCCGGGAAAAACTGTTTTTT	CASSFGGPGLREKLFF
TRBJ1-1	TRBV10-2	.	14	.	TGCGCCAGTAGCGAGACAGTCATGAACACTGAAGCTTTCTTT	CASSETVMNTEAFF
TRBJ2-1	TRBV4-2	.	17	TRBD2	TGTGCCAGCAGCCAAGAGTTCCTAGCGGGGGACTGGGATGAGCAGTTCTTC	CASSQEFLAGDWDEQFF
TRBJ2-2	TRBV5-5	.	15	.	TGTGCCAGCAGCTTCGAGACAGGGAACACCGGGGAGCTGTTTTTT	CASSFETGNTGELFF
TRBJ2-7	TRBV3-1/TRBV3-2	few	15	.	TGTGCCAGCAGCCAAGGGGGGACACAATCCTACGAGCAGTACTTC	CASSQGGTQSYEQYF